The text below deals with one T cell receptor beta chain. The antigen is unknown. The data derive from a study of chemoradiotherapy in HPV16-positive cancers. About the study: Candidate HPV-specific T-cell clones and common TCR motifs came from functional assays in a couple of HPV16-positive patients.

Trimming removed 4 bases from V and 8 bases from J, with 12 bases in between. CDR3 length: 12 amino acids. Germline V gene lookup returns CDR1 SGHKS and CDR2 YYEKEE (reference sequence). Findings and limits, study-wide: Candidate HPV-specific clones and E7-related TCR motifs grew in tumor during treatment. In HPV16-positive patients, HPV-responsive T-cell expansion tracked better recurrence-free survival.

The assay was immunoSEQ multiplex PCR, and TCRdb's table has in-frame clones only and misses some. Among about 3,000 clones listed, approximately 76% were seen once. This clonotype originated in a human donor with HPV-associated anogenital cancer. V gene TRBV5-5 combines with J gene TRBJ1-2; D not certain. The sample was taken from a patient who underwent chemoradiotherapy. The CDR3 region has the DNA TGTGCCAGCAGCAGCAAGGTCGGAGGCTACACCTTC. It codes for CASSSKVGGYTF.